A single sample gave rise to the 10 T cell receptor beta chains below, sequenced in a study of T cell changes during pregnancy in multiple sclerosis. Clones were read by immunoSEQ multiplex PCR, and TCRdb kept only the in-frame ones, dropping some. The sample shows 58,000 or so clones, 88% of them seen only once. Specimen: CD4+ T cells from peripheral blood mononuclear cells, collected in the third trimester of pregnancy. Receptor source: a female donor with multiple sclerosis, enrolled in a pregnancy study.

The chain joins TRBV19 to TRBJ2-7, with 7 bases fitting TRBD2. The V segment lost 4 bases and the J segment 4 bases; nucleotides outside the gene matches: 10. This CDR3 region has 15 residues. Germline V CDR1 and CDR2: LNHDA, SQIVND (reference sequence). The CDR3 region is CASSKLGGSAYEQYF. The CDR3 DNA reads TGTGCCAGTAGTAAACTTGGCGGGAGCGCATACGAGCAGTACTTC.

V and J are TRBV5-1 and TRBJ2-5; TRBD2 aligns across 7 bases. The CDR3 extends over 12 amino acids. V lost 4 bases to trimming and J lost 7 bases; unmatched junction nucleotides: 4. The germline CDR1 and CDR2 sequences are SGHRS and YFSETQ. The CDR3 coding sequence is TGCGCCAGCAGCGAGAGGGAGGGGACCCAGTACTTC. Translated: CASSEREGTQYF.

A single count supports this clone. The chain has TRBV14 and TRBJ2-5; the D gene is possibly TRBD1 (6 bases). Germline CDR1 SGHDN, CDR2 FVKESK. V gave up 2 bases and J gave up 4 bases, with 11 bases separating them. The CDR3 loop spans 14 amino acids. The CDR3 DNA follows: TGTGCCAGCAGCCAATCCCCCAGGGGAGAGACCCAGTACTTC. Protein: CASSQSPRGETQYF. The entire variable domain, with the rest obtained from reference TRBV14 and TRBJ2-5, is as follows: EAGVTQFPSHSVIEKGQTVTLRCDPISGHDNLYWYRRVMGKEIKFLLHFVKESKQDESGMPNNRFLAERTGGTYSTLKVQPAELEDSGVYFCASSQSPRGETQYFGPGTRLLVL.

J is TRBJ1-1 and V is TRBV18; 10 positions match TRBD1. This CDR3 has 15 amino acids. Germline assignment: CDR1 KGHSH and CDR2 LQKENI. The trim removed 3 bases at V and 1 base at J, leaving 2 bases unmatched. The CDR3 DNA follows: TGTGCCAGCTCACCGGACAGGGGGGAGAACACTGAAGCTTTCTTT. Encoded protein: CASSPDRGENTEAFF.

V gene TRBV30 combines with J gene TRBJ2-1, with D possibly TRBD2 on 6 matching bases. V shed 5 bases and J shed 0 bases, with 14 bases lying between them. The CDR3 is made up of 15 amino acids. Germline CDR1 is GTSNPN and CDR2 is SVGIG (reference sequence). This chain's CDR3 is CAWEGLRSSYNEQFF. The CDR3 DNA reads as TGTGCCTGGGAGGGACTCAGGAGCTCCTACAATGAGCAGTTCTTC.

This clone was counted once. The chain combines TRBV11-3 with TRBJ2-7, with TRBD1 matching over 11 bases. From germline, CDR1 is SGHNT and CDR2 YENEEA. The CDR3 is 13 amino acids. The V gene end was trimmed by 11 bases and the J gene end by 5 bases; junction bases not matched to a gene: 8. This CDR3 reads CASSGTGGNEQYF. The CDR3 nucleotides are TGTGCCTCATCCGGGACAGGGGGTAACGAGCAGTACTTC.

The CDR3 is CASSPSDYKNIQYF. The CDR3 region has the DNA TGCGCCAGCAGCCCGAGCGACTACAAAAACATTCAGTACTTC. The V call is TRBV5-1, the J call TRBJ2-4; tentative D call: TRBD2 (5 bases). The CDR3 runs 14 residues. Trimming shortened V by 4 bases and J by 3 bases, and 11 bases separated the two germline ends. Germline assignment: CDR1 SGHRS and CDR2 YFSETQ.

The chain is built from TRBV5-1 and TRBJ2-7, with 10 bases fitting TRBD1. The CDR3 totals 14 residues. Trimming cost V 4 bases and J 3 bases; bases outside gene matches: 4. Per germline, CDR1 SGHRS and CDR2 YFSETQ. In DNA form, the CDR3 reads TGCGCCAGCAGCCCCGGGACAGGGGTCTACGAGCAGTACTTC. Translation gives CASSPGTGVYEQYF.

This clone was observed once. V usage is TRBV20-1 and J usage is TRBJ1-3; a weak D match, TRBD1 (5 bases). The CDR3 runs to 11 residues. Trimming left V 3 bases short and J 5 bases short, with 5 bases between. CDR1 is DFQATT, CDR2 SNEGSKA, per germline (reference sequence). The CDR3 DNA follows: TGCAGTGCTAGGGGGCGAAACACCATATATTTT. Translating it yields CSARGRNTIYF.

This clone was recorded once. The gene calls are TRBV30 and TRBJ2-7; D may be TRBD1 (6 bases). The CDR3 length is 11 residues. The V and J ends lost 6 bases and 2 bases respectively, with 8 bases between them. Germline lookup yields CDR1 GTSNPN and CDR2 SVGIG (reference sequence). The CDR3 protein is CACGQTYEQYF. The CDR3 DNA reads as TGTGCCTGCGGACAGACCTACGAGCAGTACTTC.